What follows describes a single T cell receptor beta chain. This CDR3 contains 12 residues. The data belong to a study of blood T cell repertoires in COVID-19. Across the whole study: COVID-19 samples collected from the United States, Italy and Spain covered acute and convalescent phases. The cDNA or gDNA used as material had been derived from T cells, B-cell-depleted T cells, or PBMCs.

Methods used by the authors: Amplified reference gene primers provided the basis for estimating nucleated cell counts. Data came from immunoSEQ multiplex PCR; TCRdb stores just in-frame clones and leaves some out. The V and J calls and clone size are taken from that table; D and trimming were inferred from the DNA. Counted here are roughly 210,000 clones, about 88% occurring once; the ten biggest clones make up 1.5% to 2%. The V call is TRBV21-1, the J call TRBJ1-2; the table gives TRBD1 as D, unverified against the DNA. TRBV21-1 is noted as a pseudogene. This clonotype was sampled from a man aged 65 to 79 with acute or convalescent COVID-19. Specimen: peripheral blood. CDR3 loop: CASEGTGVGYTF. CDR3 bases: TGTGCCAGCGAGGGGACAGGGGTAGGCTACACCTTC.